The 18 T cell receptor beta chains in this list originate from one sample, sequenced in a study of blood T cell repertoires in COVID-19. The repertoire was sequenced with immunoSEQ multiplex PCR; TCRdb's copy has only in-frame clones and lacks some. The sample has under 300,000 clones, about nine tenths seen once. Sequencing used peripheral blood. The receptors here all came from a man in his fifties with acute or convalescent COVID-19.

Notes on this clone: A read error may account for a junction end that differs from germline. The CDR3 sequence is CASSLAMGGTDTQYF. The CDR3, as DNA: TGTGCTAGCAGCTTAGCGATGGGAGGCACAGATACGCAGTATTTT. This chain uses TRBV7-7 with TRBJ2-3, with D tentatively TRBD2 (5 bases). Germline assignment: CDR1 SSHAT and CDR2 FNYEAQ (reference sequence). This CDR3 spans 15 amino acids.

The chain is built from TRBV18 and TRBJ2-7, with D perhaps TRBD2 (6 bases). Trimming cost V 8 bases and J 4 bases, with 15 bases left between them. There are 13 residues in the CDR3. Germline V gene lookup returns CDR1 KGHSH and CDR2 LQKENI. CDR3 DNA: TGTGCCAGCACCACTTCGGGGAGGTACGAGCAGTACTTC. This translates into CASTTSGRYEQYF.

V and J are TRBV19 and TRBJ1-6; 7 nucleotides match TRBD1. The CDR3 is made up of 15 amino acids. Germline V CDR1 and CDR2: LNHDA, SQIVND (reference sequence). With V trimmed by 2 bases and J by 7 bases, 5 bases remained unmatched. CDR3 residues: CASSITGTANSPLHF. The DNA for the CDR3 is TGTGCCAGTAGTATAACCGGGACAGCCAATTCACCCCTCCACTTT.

J is TRBJ2-3 and V is TRBV2; TRBD2 agrees at 9 bases. Germline V gene lookup returns CDR1 SNHLY and CDR2 FYNNEI. V was pared by 7 bases and J by 3 bases, with 11 bases of the junction left unmatched. This CDR3 is 16 amino acids long. The chain's CDR3 is CASIGVGLAGTDTQYF. CDR3 coding DNA: TGTGCCAGCATTGGCGTAGGGCTAGCGGGGACAGATACGCAGTATTTT. The whole variable domain, filled in from reference TRBV2 and TRBJ2-3, reads EPEVTQTPSHQVTQMGQEVILRCVPISNHLYFYWYRQILGQKVEFLVSFYNNEISEKSEIFDDQFSVERPDGSNFTLKIRSTKLEDSAMYFCASIGVGLAGTDTQYFGPGTRLTVL.

The chain has TRBV5-4 and TRBJ2-1, with 7 bases that match TRBD2. With 0 bases clipped from V and 14 bases from J, the junction kept 11 bases outside the gene matches. CDR3 length: 14 residues. Germline V gene lookup returns CDR1 SGHNT and CDR2 YYREEE (reference sequence). CDR3 DNA sequence: TGTGCCAGCAGCTTGGCTAAGGCTAGCGGTCAAGAGTTCTTC. Its translation: CASSLAKASGQEFF.

This sequence joins TRBV10-3 and TRBJ2-3, with TRBD2 matching over 11 bases. This CDR3 has 14 residues. The germline V gene has CDR1 ENHRY and CDR2 SYGVKD. Trimming cost V 4 bases and J 12 bases; bases outside gene matches: 9. The CDR3 region has the DNA TGTGCCATCAGTGGGCTAGCGGGGGGCCTCTTCCAGTATTTT. This sequence encodes CAISGLAGGLFQYF.

A few counts support this clone. The chain recombines TRBV18 with TRBJ1-2; D is unresolved. V lost 3 bases, J lost 1 base, and 9 bases lay in between. This CDR3 has 14 residues. From germline, CDR1 is KGHSH and CDR2 LQKENI. CDR3 coding DNA: TGTGCCAGCTCACCGAGGGAATTTAACTATGGCTACACCTTC. The encoded protein is CASSPREFNYGYTF.

This clone came up a few times. The chain has TRBV7-2 and TRBJ2-2; 9 nucleotides line up with TRBD1. The CDR3 runs 16 residues. V gave up 2 bases and J gave up 7 bases; unmatched junction bases: 8. Germline loops: CDR1 SGHTA, CDR2 FQGNSA. CDR3 DNA sequence: TGTGCCAGCAGCTTAACCTCCGGGACAGGGATCGGGGAGCTGTTTTTT. It specifies CASSLTSGTGIGELFF.

This clone was counted a few times. A junction end diverges from the germline sequence, so it may reflect a read error. The rearrangement links TRBV5-6 to TRBJ1-4; no reliable D call. The germline gives CDR1 SGHDT, CDR2 YYEEEE. This CDR3 contains 14 residues. CDR3 sequence reads: CASSSDGGFGNLLF. CDR3 DNA: TGTGCCAGCAGCTCGGACGGAGGATTCGGAAATCTACTTTTT.

This clone showed up just a few times. The chain is built from TRBV5-1 and TRBJ1-1; TRBD1 matches 11 bases. The CDR3 extends over 16 amino acids. J lost 1 base, V lost 3 bases, and 5 bases had no gene match. Germline values: CDR1 SGHRS, CDR2 YFSETQ. CDR3 in amino acids: CASSSGQGVGNTEAFF. CDR3 nucleotide sequence: TGCGCCAGCAGCTCGGGACAGGGGGTAGGGAACACTGAAGCTTTCTTT.

The chain links TRBV5-4 to TRBJ2-3; 11 bases map to TRBD1. The J segment lost 6 bases and the V segment lost 6 bases, leaving 6 bases of the junction unmatched. The CDR3 sequence is 14 residues long. CDR1 and CDR2 from the germline V gene are SGHNT and YYREEE (reference sequence). CDR3 protein: CASTRTGGGDTQYF. The CDR3 DNA reads TGTGCCAGCACTCGGACAGGGGGCGGCGATACGCAGTATTTT.

The rearrangement joins TRBV6-5 to TRBJ2-5; 8 bases match TRBD1. CDR1 is MNHEY and CDR2 is SVGAGI in the germline V gene. V lost 4 bases, J lost 5 bases, and 9 bases stayed unmatched. CDR3 length equals 15 residues. The CDR3 loop reads CASSSGRTGRETQYF. The DNA of the CDR3 is TGTGCCAGCAGTTCCGGGCGGACAGGGCGGGAGACCCAGTACTTC.

This chain links TRBV7-3 with TRBJ1-1; D perhaps matches TRBD1 (5 bases). This CDR3 is built from 13 residues. V lost 4 bases and J 3 bases, leaving 9 bases between the germline ends. CDR1 and CDR2 (germline): SGHTA, FQGTGA. CDR3 residues: CASSSQGYTEAFF. In nucleotides, the CDR3 is TGTGCCAGCAGCTCTCAGGGTTACACTGAAGCTTTCTTT. The full variable domain, with the rest looked up from reference TRBV7-3 and TRBJ1-1, is GAGVSQTPSNKVTEKGKYVELRCDPISGHTALYWYRQSLGQGPEFLIYFQGTGAADDSGLPNDRFFAVRPEGSVSTLKIQRTERGDSAVYLCASSSQGYTEAFFGQGTRLTVV.

This clone occurred once. V usage is TRBV30 and J usage is TRBJ1-5; 7 nucleotides match TRBD1. The V segment lost 8 bases and the J segment 0 bases; nucleotides outside the gene matches: 10. The CDR3 extends over 15 amino acids. Germline CDR1 is GTSNPN and CDR2 is SVGIG (reference sequence). The CDR3 loop is CAHTGQSYSNQPQHF. CDR3 nucleotide sequence: TGTGCCCATACGGGACAGTCTTATAGCAATCAGCCCCAGCATTTT. Full variable domain (outside the CDR3, taken from reference TRBV30 and TRBJ1-5): SQTIHQWPATLVQPVGSPLSLECTVEGTSNPNLYWYRQAAGRGLQLLFYSVGIGQISSEVPQNLSASRPQDRQFILSSKKLLLSDSGFYLCAHTGQSYSNQPQHFGDGTRLSIL.

The CDR3 loop reads CASSQKQGAGYGYTF. The CDR3 DNA reads TGTGCCAGCAGCCAAAAACAGGGAGCTGGCTATGGCTACACCTTC. The chain has TRBV3-1 (or the pseudogene TRBV3-2) and TRBJ1-2; maybe TRBD1 (6 bases). This CDR3 comprises 15 residues. V was trimmed by 2 bases and J by 4 bases, leaving 14 bases between them. The germline gives CDR1 LGHDT, CDR2 YNNKEL (reference sequence).

The genes are TRBV19 and TRBJ2-1; 9 positions agree with TRBD1. This CDR3 has 18 amino acids. The germline gives CDR1 LNHDA, CDR2 SQIVND (reference sequence). V shed 5 bases and J 2 bases; nucleotides not matched to a gene: 13. The CDR3 region is CASSLTPGQGNAYNEQFF. CDR3 in DNA: TGTGCCAGTAGTCTCACCCCCGGACAGGGGAACGCCTACAATGAGCAGTTCTTC.

The chain is built from TRBV2 and TRBJ1-2; 7 nucleotides match TRBD1. Germline CDR1 reads SNHLY; CDR2 reads FYNNEI. Trimming at V came to 8 bases and at J to 10 bases, leaving 25 bases not matched to a gene. The CDR3 length is 17 residues. In nucleotides, the CDR3 is TGTGCCAGCCGTCACAGGGGCAAGGGCGAGCTAGTGTGGAACTACACCTTC. This gives the protein CASRHRGKGELVWNYTF.

The chain combines TRBV5-1 with TRBJ2-2; tentatively, D is TRBD1 (6 bases). CDR1 is SGHRS, CDR2 YFSETQ, per germline. This CDR3 spans 16 amino acids. Trimming shortened V by 4 bases and J by 0 bases, and 13 bases separated the two germline ends. CDR3 DNA sequence: TGCGCCAGCAGCCCGGTGGGACAAGCGAACACCGGGGAGCTGTTTTTT. It specifies CASSPVGQANTGELFF. Full variable domain (missing parts from reference TRBV5-1 and TRBJ2-2): KAGVTQTPRYLIKTRGQQVTLSCSPISGHRSVSWYQQTPGQGLQFLFEYFSETQRNKGNFPGRFSGRQFSNSRSEMNVSTLELGDSALYLCASSPVGQANTGELFFGEGSRLTVL.